The 2 T cell receptor beta chains in this list originate from one sample, sequenced in a study of T cell changes during pregnancy in multiple sclerosis. The assay was immunoSEQ multiplex PCR, and TCRdb's table has in-frame clones only and misses some. The table has roughly 46,000 clones, 93% seen once; the top ten hold approximately 4%. Specimen: CD8+ T cells from peripheral blood mononuclear cells, collected after pregnancy. The source of these receptors is a female donor with multiple sclerosis, enrolled in a pregnancy study.

V usage is TRBV27 and J usage is TRBJ1-5; 8 bases agree with TRBD1. The CDR3 is made up of 13 amino acids. The germline gives CDR1 MNHEY, CDR2 SMNVEV (reference sequence). V lost 5 bases, J lost 15 bases, and 12 bases stayed unmatched. The CDR3 reads CASSLTGERDPHF. The CDR3, as DNA: TGTGCCAGCAGTCTGACAGGGGAAAGGGATCCGCATTTT.

The chain recombines TRBV21-1 with TRBJ2-1; the table's TRBD1 call for D was not verified on the DNA. TRBV21-1 is a documented pseudogene. CDR3 size: 15 residues. CDR3 DNA: TGTGCCAGCAGCAAAGGGGGGCGGCTTTACAATGAGCAGTTCTTC. Protein sequence: CASSKGGRLYNEQFF.